This is a list of T cell receptor beta chains from one sample in a study of T-cell memory formation after mild COVID-19. TCRdb independently ran MiXCR on the 5' RACE reads; one entry per CDR3 protein. This table has just over 300,000 distinct CDR3 sequences, approximately 19% appearing once. Material: PBMCs or a T cell subset sorted from them (not recorded which). These receptors were collected from a man younger than 30 who had mild COVID-19 (a few samples of this study predate the infection). Cell type and time point are not known. Both conserved end residues are part of each CDR3. Fields, in order: D gene, V gene, clone size, J gene, CDR3 length, CDR3 protein, CDR3 DNA. D genes are given only for firm matches. Not all rows give a size; the values are once, few, many and, for expanded clones, a class.

D gene: .; V gene: TRBV12-3/TRBV12-4; clone size: few; J gene: TRBJ1-4; CDR3 length: 13; CDR3 protein: CASSGRLNEKLFF; CDR3 DNA: TGTGCCAGCTCCGGCCGGCTTAATGAAAAACTGTTTTTT
D gene: TRBD1; V gene: TRBV20-1; clone size: few; J gene: TRBJ2-1; CDR3 length: 14; CDR3 protein: CSARVFGQADEQFF; CDR3 DNA: TGCAGTGCTAGAGTTTTTGGACAGGCGGATGAGCAGTTCTTC
D gene: .; V gene: TRBV7-6; clone size: once; J gene: TRBJ1-1; CDR3 length: 15; CDR3 protein: CASSRPQGTNTEAFF; CDR3 DNA: TGTGCCAGCAGCAGACCCCAGGGGACGAACACTGAAGCTTTCTTT
D gene: .; V gene: TRBV11-2; clone size: few; J gene: TRBJ2-5; CDR3 length: 15; CDR3 protein: CASSLNAGNQETQYF; CDR3 DNA: TGTGCCAGCAGCTTAAACGCGGGGAACCAAGAGACCCAGTACTTC
D gene: .; V gene: TRBV7-2; clone size: .; J gene: TRBJ2-1; CDR3 length: 13; CDR3 protein: CASSPERYNEQFF; CDR3 DNA: TGTGCCAGCAGCCCGGAGAGGTACAATGAGCAGTTCTTC
D gene: .; V gene: TRBV4-3; clone size: few; J gene: TRBJ1-1; CDR3 length: 18; CDR3 protein: CASSQMLRVGSRNTEAFF; CDR3 DNA: TGCGCCAGCAGCCAAATGCTAAGGGTGGGGAGTAGGAACACTGAAGCTTTCTTT
D gene: TRBD1; V gene: TRBV29-1; clone size: .; J gene: TRBJ1-1; CDR3 length: 14; CDR3 protein: CSVEEFAGGDGAFF; CDR3 DNA: TGCAGCGTTGAAGAATTCGCAGGGGGGGACGGGGCTTTCTTT
D gene: TRBD2; V gene: TRBV20-1; clone size: .; J gene: TRBJ2-3; CDR3 length: 16; CDR3 protein: CSARLLTSGDTDTQYF; CDR3 DNA: TGCAGTGCTAGGCTGCTAACTAGCGGGGACACAGATACGCAGTATTTT
D gene: TRBD2; V gene: TRBV5-1; clone size: few; J gene: TRBJ2-5; CDR3 length: 15; CDR3 protein: CASSTRRTSGETQYF; CDR3 DNA: TGCGCCAGCAGCACGCGGCGGACTAGCGGGGAGACCCAGTACTTC
D gene: TRBD1; V gene: TRBV6-2/TRBV6-3; clone size: .; J gene: TRBJ2-3; CDR3 length: 15; CDR3 protein: CASSYGTASTDTQYF; CDR3 DNA: TGTGCCAGCAGTTACGGGACAGCCAGCACAGATACGCAGTATTTT
D gene: TRBD1; V gene: TRBV2; clone size: .; J gene: TRBJ2-7; CDR3 length: 16; CDR3 protein: CASSEGYRGYSYEQYF; CDR3 DNA: TGTGCCAGCAGTGAAGGGTACAGGGGGTACTCCTACGAGCAGTACTTC
D gene: TRBD1; V gene: TRBV7-9; clone size: .; J gene: TRBJ2-1; CDR3 length: 14; CDR3 protein: CASSFWDRGNEQFF; CDR3 DNA: TGTGCCAGCAGCTTCTGGGACAGGGGGAATGAGCAGTTCTTC
D gene: .; V gene: TRBV20-1; clone size: .; J gene: TRBJ1-1; CDR3 length: 13; CDR3 protein: CSARTLRGTEAFF; CDR3 DNA: TGCAGTGCGCGGACCTTAAGAGGGACTGAAGCTTTCTTT
D gene: TRBD1; V gene: TRBV6-5; clone size: few; J gene: TRBJ1-1; CDR3 length: 13; CDR3 protein: CASSSDRETEAFF; CDR3 DNA: TGTGCCAGCAGTTCGGACAGGGAGACTGAAGCTTTCTTT
D gene: .; V gene: TRBV12-3/TRBV12-4; clone size: .; J gene: TRBJ1-2; CDR3 length: 13; CDR3 protein: CASSPGEGYGYTF; CDR3 DNA: TGTGCCAGCAGCCCCGGGGAGGGCTATGGCTACACCTTC
D gene: .; V gene: TRBV6-2/TRBV6-3; clone size: .; J gene: TRBJ2-3; CDR3 length: 14; CDR3 protein: CASSYGRSTDTQYF; CDR3 DNA: TGTGCCAGCAGTTACGGACGCAGCACAGATACGCAGTATTTT
D gene: .; V gene: TRBV5-1; clone size: .; J gene: TRBJ1-1; CDR3 length: 14; CDR3 protein: CASSYIDGETEAFF; CDR3 DNA: TGCGCCAGCAGCTATATCGACGGGGAGACTGAAGCTTTCTTT
D gene: .; V gene: TRBV5-1; clone size: .; J gene: TRBJ2-4; CDR3 length: 16; CDR3 protein: CASSLGPGLGKNIQYF; CDR3 DNA: TGCGCCAGCAGCTTGGGGCCGGGCCTAGGCAAAAACATTCAGTACTTC
D gene: .; V gene: TRBV18; clone size: few; J gene: TRBJ1-2; CDR3 length: 12; CDR3 protein: CASSPDSRGYTF; CDR3 DNA: TGTGCCAGCTCCCCGGACAGTAGGGGCTACACCTTC
D gene: .; V gene: TRBV6-2/TRBV6-3; clone size: few; J gene: TRBJ1-6; CDR3 length: 16; CDR3 protein: CASSYLAARVDSPLHF; CDR3 DNA: TGTGCCAGCAGTTACTTGGCAGCAAGGGTTGATTCACCCCTCCACTTT
D gene: TRBD2; V gene: TRBV20-1; clone size: few; J gene: TRBJ2-5; CDR3 length: 14; CDR3 protein: CSATLAGGRETQYF; CDR3 DNA: TGCAGTGCTACTCTAGCGGGGGGCCGGGAGACCCAGTACTTC
D gene: TRBD1; V gene: TRBV7-8; clone size: many; J gene: TRBJ2-1; CDR3 length: 15; CDR3 protein: CASSLERTGYNEQFF; CDR3 DNA: TGTGCCAGCAGCTTGGAAAGGACAGGTTACAATGAGCAGTTCTTC
D gene: TRBD1; V gene: TRBV20-1; clone size: .; J gene: TRBJ2-6; CDR3 length: 14; CDR3 protein: CSATQGAGANVLTF; CDR3 DNA: TGCAGTGCTACCCAGGGGGCTGGGGCCAACGTCCTGACTTTC
D gene: .; V gene: TRBV9; clone size: .; J gene: TRBJ2-1; CDR3 length: 13; CDR3 protein: CASSPIGGDEQFF; CDR3 DNA: TGTGCCAGCAGCCCTATCGGGGGCGATGAGCAGTTCTTC
D gene: .; V gene: TRBV6-1; clone size: .; J gene: TRBJ1-1; CDR3 length: 13; CDR3 protein: CASSEFGDTEAFF; CDR3 DNA: TGTGCCAGCAGTGAATTCGGTGACACTGAAGCTTTCTTT
D gene: .; V gene: TRBV7-2; clone size: few; J gene: TRBJ1-1; CDR3 length: 13; CDR3 protein: CASRSDRHTEAFF; CDR3 DNA: TGTGCCAGCAGAAGTGACAGGCACACTGAAGCTTTCTTT
D gene: TRBD2; V gene: TRBV7-3; clone size: .; J gene: TRBJ2-5; CDR3 length: 14; CDR3 protein: CASSLLAEGETQYF; CDR3 DNA: TGTGCCAGCAGCTTGCTAGCGGAGGGAGAGACCCAGTACTTC
D gene: TRBD1; V gene: TRBV7-7; clone size: many; J gene: TRBJ2-5; CDR3 length: 13; CDR3 protein: CASSLPGGETQYF; CDR3 DNA: TGTGCTAGCAGCCTCCCAGGGGGAGAGACCCAGTACTTC
D gene: .; V gene: TRBV7-6; clone size: .; J gene: TRBJ1-5; CDR3 length: 13; CDR3 protein: CASSGGVRQPQHF; CDR3 DNA: TGTGCCAGTAGCGGGGGGGTTCGTCAGCCCCAGCATTTT
D gene: .; V gene: TRBV6-2/TRBV6-3; clone size: .; J gene: TRBJ2-1; CDR3 length: 12; CDR3 protein: CASDSPYNEQFF; CDR3 DNA: TGTGCCAGCGATAGCCCCTACAATGAGCAGTTCTTC
D gene: .; V gene: TRBV5-1; clone size: few; J gene: TRBJ2-3; CDR3 length: 13; CDR3 protein: CASSFRPADTQYF; CDR3 DNA: TGCGCCAGCAGCTTCCGGCCCGCGGATACGCAGTATTTT
D gene: .; V gene: TRBV29-1; clone size: .; J gene: TRBJ1-3; CDR3 length: 15; CDR3 protein: CSVEEGFASGNTIYF; CDR3 DNA: TGCAGCGTTGAAGAAGGATTTGCCTCTGGAAACACCATATATTTT
D gene: .; V gene: TRBV18; clone size: .; J gene: TRBJ2-2; CDR3 length: 17; CDR3 protein: CATTLGLQTGNTGELFF; CDR3 DNA: TGTGCCACCACGCTAGGGCTACAGACCGGGAACACCGGGGAGCTGTTTTTT
D gene: .; V gene: TRBV6-5; clone size: few; J gene: TRBJ2-7; CDR3 length: 15; CDR3 protein: CASSGALGGDYEQYF; CDR3 DNA: TGTGCCAGCAGTGGGGCCCTAGGCGGGGATTACGAGCAGTACTTC
D gene: .; V gene: TRBV18; clone size: .; J gene: TRBJ2-1; CDR3 length: 13; CDR3 protein: CASSGTVYNEQFF; CDR3 DNA: TGTGCCAGCTCAGGGACGGTTTACAATGAGCAGTTCTTC
D gene: .; V gene: TRBV27; clone size: .; J gene: TRBJ1-1; CDR3 length: 11; CDR3 protein: CASRWGTEAFF; CDR3 DNA: TGTGCCAGCCGTTGGGGCACTGAAGCTTTCTTT